A selection of T cell receptor beta chains follows, all from one sample in a study of cytomegalovirus exposure and HLA in healthy donors. The table came from immunoSEQ multiplex PCR; TCRdb's copy has only in-frame clones and leaves some out. The table lists around 140,000 clones, 94% of them singletons, with approximately 1.8% in the top ten. Sequenced input: PBMCs. These receptor sequences come from a man in his late teens or twenties in good health and CMV-seropositive. CDR3s include the opening cysteine and the closing phenylalanine or tryptophan. A D gene is named only where the DNA matches it firmly. Size is omitted from some rows. Given values are once, few, many or a class for expanded clones.

J gene: TRBJ2-1; clone size: NA; D gene: NA; CDR3 length: 15; V gene: TRBV27; CDR3 protein: CASSLTRDTYNEQFF; CDR3 DNA: TGTGCCAGCAGTCTGACCCGGGACACCTACAATGAGCAGTTCTTC
J gene: TRBJ2-7; clone size: NA; D gene: TRBD2; CDR3 length: 14; V gene: TRBV11-2; CDR3 protein: CASSLGAGGYEQYF; CDR3 DNA: TGTGCCAGCAGCCTAGGGGCGGGAGGGTACGAGCAGTACTTC
J gene: TRBJ2-3; clone size: NA; D gene: NA; CDR3 length: 14; V gene: TRBV5-1; CDR3 protein: CASKRSLSTDTQYF; CDR3 DNA: TGCGCCAGCAAGCGCAGCCTAAGCACAGATACGCAGTATTTT
J gene: TRBJ2-1; clone size: NA; D gene: TRBD2; CDR3 length: 16; V gene: TRBV7-9; CDR3 protein: CASSSPFSGSYNEQFF; CDR3 DNA: TGTGCCAGCAGCTCCCCCTTTAGCGGGAGCTACAATGAGCAGTTCTTC
J gene: TRBJ2-7; clone size: NA; D gene: TRBD2; CDR3 length: 14; V gene: TRBV28; CDR3 protein: CASNGLATSYEQYF; CDR3 DNA: TGTGCCAGCAACGGACTAGCGACTTCCTACGAGCAGTACTTC
J gene: TRBJ2-6; clone size: NA; D gene: NA; CDR3 length: 15; V gene: TRBV10-3; CDR3 protein: CAISDQGSGANVLTF; CDR3 DNA: TGTGCCATCAGTGATCAGGGATCTGGGGCCAACGTCCTGACTTTC
J gene: TRBJ2-4; clone size: NA; D gene: TRBD1; CDR3 length: 14; V gene: TRBV19; CDR3 protein: CASSMAGGGHIQYF; CDR3 DNA: TGTGCCAGTAGTATGGCAGGGGGCGGGCACATTCAGTACTTC
J gene: TRBJ2-2; clone size: NA; D gene: TRBD1; CDR3 length: 15; V gene: TRBV28; CDR3 protein: CASSPRQGSAGELFF; CDR3 DNA: TGTGCCAGCAGTCCAAGACAGGGGAGTGCCGGGGAGCTGTTTTTT
J gene: TRBJ1-5; clone size: NA; D gene: NA; CDR3 length: 13; V gene: TRBV2; CDR3 protein: CASTLEVGQPQHF; CDR3 DNA: TGTGCCAGCACCCTGGAGGTCGGACAGCCCCAGCATTTT
J gene: TRBJ2-3; clone size: NA; D gene: TRBD2; CDR3 length: 15; V gene: TRBV6-6; CDR3 protein: CASSYHEREGDTQYF; CDR3 DNA: TGTGCCAGCAGTTACCATGAGCGGGAGGGGGATACGCAGTATTTT
J gene: TRBJ1-1; clone size: NA; D gene: NA; CDR3 length: 13; V gene: TRBV6-1; CDR3 protein: CASSEGARVEAFF; CDR3 DNA: TGTGCCAGCAGTGAAGGGGCCAGGGTAGAGGCTTTCTTT
J gene: TRBJ2-7; clone size: NA; D gene: NA; CDR3 length: 11; V gene: TRBV2; CDR3 protein: CASSPYHEQYF; CDR3 DNA: TGTGCCAGCAGCCCCTATCACGAGCAGTACTTC
J gene: TRBJ1-2; clone size: NA; D gene: NA; CDR3 length: 15; V gene: TRBV7-9; CDR3 protein: CASSFPGVLGNGYTF; CDR3 DNA: TGTGCCAGCAGCTTCCCCGGGGTGTTGGGGAATGGCTACACCTTC
J gene: TRBJ2-5; clone size: NA; D gene: TRBD1; CDR3 length: 16; V gene: TRBV4-1; CDR3 protein: CASSQGPGTGGETQYF; CDR3 DNA: TGCGCCAGCAGCCAGGGGCCCGGGACAGGGGGAGAGACCCAGTACTTC
J gene: TRBJ1-6; clone size: NA; D gene: NA; CDR3 length: 14; V gene: TRBV5-4; CDR3 protein: CASRVGAANSPLHF; CDR3 DNA: TGTGCCAGCAGGGTGGGAGCGGCGAATTCACCCCTCCACTTT
J gene: TRBJ2-7; clone size: NA; D gene: NA; CDR3 length: 12; V gene: TRBV27; CDR3 protein: CASSPGHYEQYF; CDR3 DNA: TGTGCCAGCAGTCCAGGTCACTACGAGCAGTACTTC
J gene: TRBJ2-5; clone size: NA; D gene: NA; CDR3 length: 13; V gene: TRBV6-1; CDR3 protein: CALQADQALAQYF; CDR3 DNA: TGTGCCCTCCAGGCAGACCAAGCTTTGGCCCAGTACTTC
J gene: TRBJ2-1; clone size: NA; D gene: TRBD2; CDR3 length: 17; V gene: TRBV5-1; CDR3 protein: CASSFGLAGGTYNEQFF; CDR3 DNA: TGCGCCAGCAGCTTCGGACTAGCGGGAGGTACCTACAATGAGCAGTTCTTC
J gene: TRBJ2-7; clone size: NA; D gene: NA; CDR3 length: 16; V gene: TRBV5-4; CDR3 protein: CASSLFGLTFGDEQYF; CDR3 DNA: TGTGCCAGCAGCTTGTTCGGACTTACCTTCGGGGACGAGCAGTACTTC
J gene: TRBJ2-5; clone size: NA; D gene: NA; CDR3 length: 14; V gene: TRBV5-4; CDR3 protein: CASSIQGSGETQYF; CDR3 DNA: TGTGCCAGCAGCATCCAGGGGTCCGGCGAGACCCAGTACTTC
J gene: TRBJ2-7; clone size: NA; D gene: TRBD1; CDR3 length: 15; V gene: TRBV19; CDR3 protein: CASSRSGQARHEQYF; CDR3 DNA: TGTGCCAGTAGCCGTTCGGGACAGGCGCGCCACGAGCAGTACTTC
J gene: TRBJ1-5; clone size: once; D gene: NA; CDR3 length: 16; V gene: TRBV27; CDR3 protein: CASSLSGGLRIQPQHF; CDR3 DNA: TGTGCCAGCAGTTTATCAGGAGGGCTGAGAATTCAGCCCCAGCATTTT
J gene: TRBJ2-5; clone size: NA; D gene: TRBD2; CDR3 length: 16; V gene: TRBV10-3; CDR3 protein: CAISESKLAGEETQYF; CDR3 DNA: TGTGCCATCAGTGAGTCGAAGCTAGCGGGAGAAGAGACCCAGTACTTC
J gene: TRBJ1-6; clone size: NA; D gene: NA; CDR3 length: 15; V gene: TRBV6-1; CDR3 protein: CASSEWSGVDSPLHF; CDR3 DNA: TGTGCCAGCAGTGAATGGTCCGGGGTCGACTCACCCCTCCACTTT
J gene: TRBJ2-1; clone size: NA; D gene: TRBD2; CDR3 length: 14; V gene: TRBV7-9; CDR3 protein: CASSQGTSVNEQFF; CDR3 DNA: TGTGCCAGCAGCCAGGGGACTAGCGTCAATGAGCAGTTCTTC
J gene: TRBJ2-5; clone size: NA; D gene: TRBD2; CDR3 length: 15; V gene: TRBV5-1; CDR3 protein: CASSFGTSAQETQYF; CDR3 DNA: TGCGCCAGCAGCTTCGGGACTAGCGCGCAAGAGACCCAGTACTTC
J gene: TRBJ1-1; clone size: NA; D gene: NA; CDR3 length: 13; V gene: TRBV23-1; CDR3 protein: CASSQSGLAEAFF; CDR3 DNA: TGCGCCAGCAGTCAATCGGGCTTAGCTGAAGCTTTCTTT
J gene: TRBJ2-2; clone size: NA; D gene: NA; CDR3 length: 17; V gene: TRBV4-1; CDR3 protein: CASSHSRTVSDTGELFF; CDR3 DNA: TGCGCCAGCAGCCACTCTCGGACAGTTTCGGACACCGGGGAGCTGTTTTTT
J gene: TRBJ2-1; clone size: NA; D gene: TRBD2; CDR3 length: 19; V gene: TRBV4-2; CDR3 protein: CASSQDIREGGSSYNEQFF; CDR3 DNA: TGTGCCAGCAGCCAAGATATTCGAGAGGGCGGGAGTTCTTACAATGAGCAGTTCTTC
J gene: TRBJ2-7; clone size: NA; D gene: NA; CDR3 length: 14; V gene: TRBV29-1; CDR3 protein: CSVEFGGAPYEQYF; CDR3 DNA: TGCAGCGTTGAATTTGGCGGGGCCCCCTACGAGCAGTACTTC
J gene: TRBJ1-2; clone size: NA; D gene: NA; CDR3 length: 14; V gene: TRBV11-2; CDR3 protein: CASSTTGGDYGYTF; CDR3 DNA: TGTGCCAGCAGCACGACAGGCGGAGACTATGGCTACACCTTC
J gene: TRBJ1-6; clone size: NA; D gene: NA; CDR3 length: 13; V gene: TRBV28; CDR3 protein: CASSFEGASPLHF; CDR3 DNA: TGTGCCAGCAGTTTTGAAGGGGCCTCACCCCTCCACTTT
J gene: TRBJ2-1; clone size: NA; D gene: TRBD1; CDR3 length: 14; V gene: TRBV7-9; CDR3 protein: CASSLALTGDEQFF; CDR3 DNA: TGTGCCAGCAGCTTAGCTCTGACAGGGGATGAGCAGTTCTTC
J gene: TRBJ2-7; clone size: NA; D gene: NA; CDR3 length: 13; V gene: TRBV29-1; CDR3 protein: CSVVLPGVYEQYF; CDR3 DNA: TGCAGCGTTGTCCTACCAGGGGTTTACGAGCAGTACTTC
J gene: TRBJ2-5; clone size: NA; D gene: NA; CDR3 length: 12; V gene: TRBV7-2; CDR3 protein: CASSPLKETQYF; CDR3 DNA: TGTGCCAGCAGCCCCTTAAAAGAGACCCAGTACTTC
J gene: TRBJ2-3; clone size: NA; D gene: TRBD1; CDR3 length: 17; V gene: TRBV27; CDR3 protein: CASSLSPGQGDTDTQYF; CDR3 DNA: TGTGCCAGCAGTTTATCCCCGGGACAGGGGGACACAGATACGCAGTATTTT
J gene: TRBJ2-7; clone size: NA; D gene: TRBD1; CDR3 length: 14; V gene: TRBV5-1; CDR3 protein: CASSLARGHGEQYF; CDR3 DNA: TGCGCCAGCAGCTTGGCCAGGGGGCATGGCGAGCAGTACTTC
J gene: TRBJ2-1; clone size: NA; D gene: TRBD2; CDR3 length: 13; V gene: TRBV5-4; CDR3 protein: CASSLVGRGEQFF; CDR3 DNA: TGTGCCAGCAGCTTGGTGGGGAGGGGTGAGCAGTTCTTC
J gene: TRBJ1-5; clone size: NA; D gene: TRBD1; CDR3 length: 18; V gene: TRBV28; CDR3 protein: CASSGPGQGRYSNQPQHF; CDR3 DNA: TGTGCCAGCAGTGGTCCGGGACAGGGGAGGTATAGCAATCAGCCCCAGCATTTT
J gene: TRBJ2-5; clone size: NA; D gene: TRBD1; CDR3 length: 20; V gene: TRBV10-3; CDR3 protein: CAISAGDRGVSADGQETQYF; CDR3 DNA: TGTGCCATCAGTGCCGGGGACAGGGGGGTCAGCGCGGATGGCCAAGAGACCCAGTACTTC
J gene: TRBJ2-5; clone size: NA; D gene: TRBD2; CDR3 length: 14; V gene: TRBV2; CDR3 protein: CASSERLAGESQYF; CDR3 DNA: TGTGCCAGCAGTGAACGGCTAGCGGGAGAGTCCCAGTACTTC
J gene: TRBJ1-1; clone size: NA; D gene: NA; CDR3 length: 14; V gene: TRBV5-1; CDR3 protein: CASRMSPADTEAFF; CDR3 DNA: TGCGCCAGCCGAATGAGTCCTGCGGACACTGAAGCTTTCTTT
J gene: TRBJ2-7; clone size: NA; D gene: NA; CDR3 length: 11; V gene: TRBV27; CDR3 protein: CVAASSYEQYF; CDR3 DNA: TGTGTTGCGGCAAGCTCCTACGAGCAGTACTTC
J gene: TRBJ2-3; clone size: once; D gene: TRBD2; CDR3 length: 15; V gene: TRBV18; CDR3 protein: CASSPGRVWEDTQYF; CDR3 DNA: TGTGCCAGCTCACCAGGGAGGGTTTGGGAAGATACGCAGTATTTT
J gene: TRBJ1-3; clone size: once; D gene: NA; CDR3 length: 14; V gene: TRBV30; CDR3 protein: CAWSAMAIGNTIYF; CDR3 DNA: TGTGCCTGGAGTGCGATGGCAATAGGAAACACCATATATTTT
J gene: TRBJ1-1; clone size: NA; D gene: NA; CDR3 length: 15; V gene: TRBV5-6; CDR3 protein: CASSPPGRQNTEAFF; CDR3 DNA: TGTGCCAGCAGCCCTCCCGGGAGGCAGAACACTGAAGCTTTCTTT
J gene: TRBJ2-3; clone size: NA; D gene: NA; CDR3 length: 14; V gene: TRBV28; CDR3 protein: CASTWTVDTDTQYF; CDR3 DNA: TGTGCCAGCACGTGGACAGTCGACACAGATACGCAGTATTTT
J gene: TRBJ2-7; clone size: NA; D gene: TRBD1; CDR3 length: 14; V gene: TRBV5-1; CDR3 protein: CASSLDRDYYEQYF; CDR3 DNA: TGCGCCAGCAGCTTAGACAGGGATTACTACGAGCAGTACTTC
J gene: TRBJ2-2; clone size: once; D gene: NA; CDR3 length: 12; V gene: TRBV6-6; CDR3 protein: CASVQGTGELFF; CDR3 DNA: TGTGCCAGTGTCCAGGGTACTGGGGAGCTGTTTTTT
J gene: TRBJ2-5; clone size: NA; D gene: TRBD2; CDR3 length: 18; V gene: TRBV11-3; CDR3 protein: CASSLGVAGAFNQETQYF; CDR3 DNA: TGTGCCAGCAGCTTAGGGGTAGCGGGAGCATTCAACCAAGAGACCCAGTACTTC
J gene: TRBJ2-3; clone size: NA; D gene: NA; CDR3 length: 15; V gene: TRBV10-3; CDR3 protein: CAISEKGWATDTQYF; CDR3 DNA: TGTGCCATCAGTGAGAAGGGGTGGGCCACAGATACGCAGTATTTT
J gene: TRBJ2-7; clone size: NA; D gene: TRBD2; CDR3 length: 12; V gene: TRBV28; CDR3 protein: CASSLGGYEQYF; CDR3 DNA: TGTGCCAGCAGTTTGGGGGGGTACGAGCAGTACTTC
J gene: TRBJ1-1; clone size: once; D gene: TRBD1; CDR3 length: 16; V gene: TRBV10-3; CDR3 protein: CAISDPTTGANTEAFF; CDR3 DNA: TGTGCCATCAGTGACCCTACGACAGGGGCGAACACTGAAGCTTTCTTT
J gene: TRBJ2-3; clone size: few; D gene: TRBD1; CDR3 length: 15; V gene: TRBV18; CDR3 protein: CASSPQGASTDTQYF; CDR3 DNA: TGTGCCAGCTCACCACAGGGGGCTAGCACAGATACGCAGTATTTT
J gene: TRBJ2-7; clone size: NA; D gene: TRBD1; CDR3 length: 13; V gene: TRBV28; CDR3 protein: CASSETGISEQYF; CDR3 DNA: TGTGCCAGCAGCGAGACAGGGATTAGCGAGCAGTACTTC
J gene: TRBJ2-7; clone size: NA; D gene: TRBD2; CDR3 length: 13; V gene: TRBV7-8; CDR3 protein: CASSFTSGNEQYF; CDR3 DNA: TGTGCCAGCAGCTTCACTAGCGGGAACGAGCAGTACTTC
J gene: TRBJ2-5; clone size: NA; D gene: NA; CDR3 length: 11; V gene: TRBV20-1; CDR3 protein: CSAPRGETQYF; CDR3 DNA: TGCAGTGCTCCCCGCGGTGAGACCCAGTACTTC
J gene: TRBJ2-7; clone size: NA; D gene: TRBD1; CDR3 length: 15; V gene: TRBV7-9; CDR3 protein: CASSLAIQGADEQYF; CDR3 DNA: TGTGCCAGCAGCTTAGCGATACAGGGGGCCGACGAGCAGTACTTC
J gene: TRBJ2-1; clone size: NA; D gene: TRBD2; CDR3 length: 16; V gene: TRBV18; CDR3 protein: CASSPSLAGGYNEQFF; CDR3 DNA: TGTGCCAGCTCCCCTTCACTAGCGGGAGGGTACAATGAGCAGTTCTTC